Listed here are 31 T cell receptor beta chains from one sample, sequenced in a study of human T cells and chemical hapten exposure. Regarding time point: patch test 2, 6 weeks after DPC sensitization. Treatment in this sample: therapeutic diphenylcyclopropenone sensitization with weekly scalp DPC. TCRdb used MiXCR to reprocess the RACE reads, holding one entry per CDR3 protein. The sample records about 82,000 distinct CDR3 sequences, less than 8.5% being singletons. The sequences come from whole blood, collected in connection with sensitization to the hapten diphenylcyclopropenone (DPC). The origin of the receptors is a young woman with alopecia areata. Some clones in this sample may be carry-over from other donors' samples.

Many counts were recorded for this clonotype. This sequence joins TRBV11-3 and TRBJ1-4; tentative D call: TRBD1 (6 bases). Between the trimmed V and J ends, which lost 4 bases and 0 bases, there was a span of 12 bases. The CDR3 runs to 16 residues. Germline assignment: CDR1 SGHNT and CDR2 YENEEA. The CDR3 protein is CASSSGQPATNEKLFF. CDR3 in DNA: TGTGCCAGCAGCTCAGGACAGCCTGCAACTAATGAAAAACTGTTTTTT.

This clonotype was seen a handful of times. V gene TRBV12-3 or TRBV12-4 combines with J gene TRBJ1-1; 7 bases match TRBD1. Trimming removed 8 bases from V and 0 bases from J; junction bases left unmatched: 3. The CDR3 is made up of 13 amino acids. CDR3 coding DNA: TGTGCCAGCTGTGGACAGGTGAACACTGAAGCTTTCTTT. Translated, it gives CASCGQVNTEAFF.

This clonotype was detected many times. V and J are TRBV5-4 and TRBJ2-5; 8 bases are a match to TRBD2. The CDR3 has 16 amino acids. V dropped 6 bases and J dropped 1; count of bases not matched to a gene: 11. From germline, CDR1 is SGHNT and CDR2 YYREEE (reference sequence). CDR3 in amino acids: CASTPAGGRGQETQYF. In DNA form, the CDR3 reads TGTGCCAGCACCCCGGCGGGGGGAAGGGGCCAAGAGACCCAGTACTTC.

This clonotype was seen at least ten times. This rearrangement joins TRBV7-9 to TRBJ1-2; 7 bases fit TRBD1. The CDR3 loop spans 16 amino acids. Per the germline V gene, CDR1 is SEHNR and CDR2 is FQNEAQ (reference sequence). The ends lost 7 bases at V and 4 bases at J; junction bases unmatched: 15. This CDR3 is CASTYLPGQLFYGYTF. CDR3 nucleotides: TGTGCCAGCACTTACCTACCGGGACAGTTATTCTATGGCTACACCTTC.

This clonotype came up many times. The gene calls are TRBV25-1 and TRBJ1-6; D is perhaps TRBD1 (5 bases). Per germline, CDR1 MGHDK and CDR2 SYGVNS. With 4 bases removed from V and 9 bases from J, the gap between germline ends came to 13 bases. The CDR3 has 14 residues. The CDR3: CASSVGPESSPLHF. CDR3 bases: TGTGCCAGCAGTGTGGGACCCGAGAGTTCACCCCTCCACTTT.

At least ten counts were recorded for this clonotype. V and J are TRBV6-1 and TRBJ1-5; D gene unclear. In germline, CDR1 is MNHNS, CDR2 SASEGT. The CDR3 sequence is 13 residues long. Trimming left V 1 base short and J 6 bases short, with 7 bases between. DNA for the CDR3: TGTGCCAGCAGTGAAGACGGTGTTCAGCCCCAGCATTTT. This translates into CASSEDGVQPQHF.

This clonotype was observed at least ten times. The rearrangement uses TRBV12-3 or TRBV12-4 and TRBJ1-1, with a possible D match to TRBD1 (6 bases). Trimming removed 6 bases at V and 6 bases at J, with 26 bases between. The CDR3 is 17 residues long. CDR3 amino acids: CASSLPSIYRVGAEAFF. The CDR3 nucleotides are TGTGCCAGCAGCCTTCCTAGCATTTACAGGGTAGGCGCTGAAGCTTTCTTT.

This clonotype was counted at least ten times. The J gene is TRBJ1-2, the V gene TRBV12-3 or TRBV12-4; no definite D call. Trimming left V 3 bases short and J 0 bases short, with 5 bases between. CDR3 size: 13 residues. CDR3 bases: TGTGCCAGCAGTTTTGTCCCTAACTATGGCTACACCTTC. This encodes CASSFVPNYGYTF.

This clonotype was detected a few times. The rearrangement links TRBV29-1 to TRBJ1-3; D gene ambiguous. In germline, CDR1 is SQVTM, CDR2 ANQGSEA. Between the trimmed V and J ends, which lost 2 bases and 2 bases, there was a span of 4 bases. The CDR3 extends over 12 amino acids. The CDR3 sequence: CSVELPGNTIYF. The CDR3 coding sequence is TGCAGCGTTGAACTCCCTGGAAACACCATATATTTT. Drawing the rest from reference TRBV29-1 and TRBJ1-3, the complete variable domain is SAVISQKPSRDICQRGTSLTIQCQVDSQVTMMFWYRQQPGQSLTLIATANQGSEATYESGFVIDKFPISRPNLTFSTLTVSNMSPEDSSIYLCSVELPGNTIYFGEGSWLTVV.

This clonotype was observed many times. The J gene is TRBJ2-3, the V gene TRBV29-1; D is undetermined. Germline V gives CDR1 SQVTM, CDR2 ANQGSEA. The CDR3 consists of 12 residues. V dropped 2 bases and J dropped 0 bases, with 3 bases sitting between them. CDR3 bases: TGCAGCGTTGAATACAGCACAGATACGCAGTATTTT. Protein sequence: CSVEYSTDTQYF.

The table lists this clonotype with many counts. The chain combines TRBV20-1 with TRBJ1-6; weak D call: TRBD1 (5 bases). V was pared by 0 bases and J by 6 bases, with 12 bases between. This CDR3 has 15 amino acids. In germline, CDR1 is DFQATT, CDR2 SNEGSKA (reference sequence). The CDR3 coding sequence is TGCAGTGCTAGAGATCGGGGGGGTGCTAATTCACCCCTCCACTTT. Translated, it gives CSARDRGGANSPLHF.

This clonotype was picked up many times. V gene TRBV9 combines with J gene TRBJ2-5; D not certain. Trimming removed 3 bases from V and 2 bases from J, with 5 bases in between. This CDR3 spans 12 amino acids. CDR1 and CDR2 from the germline V gene are SGDLS and YYNGEE. CDR3 protein: CASSDTQETQYF. In DNA, the CDR3 is TGTGCCAGCAGCGACACTCAAGAGACCCAGTACTTC.

This clonotype was seen many times. The chain combines TRBV12-3 or TRBV12-4 with TRBJ2-4, with a weak D call TRBD1 (6 bases). The CDR3 length is 15 residues. Trimming cost V 3 bases and J 1 base, with 10 bases left between them. The CDR3 coding sequence is TGTGCCAGCAGTTTCACAGGGTCGGCCAAAAACATTCAGTACTTC. It is translated as CASSFTGSAKNIQYF.

This clonotype was recorded at least ten times. The rearrangement joins TRBV7-8 to TRBJ1-4; D may be TRBD1 (5 bases). Trimming removed 4 bases from V and 6 bases from J, with 9 bases in between. Per the germline V gene, CDR1 is SGHVS and CDR2 is FQNEAQ. CDR3 length: 13 amino acids. Written as DNA, the CDR3 is TGTGCCAGCAGCTCCGAGGGGTATGAAAAACTGTTTTTT. Translating gives CASSSEGYEKLFF.

This rearrangement joins TRBV20-1 to TRBJ2-1; TRBD2 aligns across 8 bases. V trimming: 5 bases; J trimming: 6 bases; junction bases outside the gene matches: 12. This CDR3 contains 15 residues. The germline V gene has CDR1 DFQATT and CDR2 SNEGSKA (reference sequence). As DNA, the CDR3 is TGCAGTGCTCCTTTCGGGGGGGGCCGATCCAATGAGCAGTTCTTC. Protein sequence: CSAPFGGGRSNEQFF.

Points on this clonotype: A read error may be the cause here, since a much bigger clone is one base away. The chain couples TRBV3-1 to TRBJ2-1; 16 bases agree with TRBD2. Germline V gives CDR1 LGHDT, CDR2 YNNKEL (reference sequence). The CDR3 is 20 residues long. J was trimmed by 3 bases and V by 1 base; bases with no gene match: 9. The CDR3 is CASSQGQGLAGGPLYNEQFF. The CDR3 DNA reads as TGTGCCAGCAGCCAAGGCCAGGGACTAGCGGGGGGGCCCCTCTACAATGAGCAGTTCTTC.

Many counts were recorded for this clonotype. The chain couples TRBV7-8 to TRBJ2-7; 9 bases align to TRBD1. The CDR3 runs 17 residues. V lost 6 bases to trimming and J lost 4 bases; unmatched junction nucleotides: 16. The germline CDR1 and CDR2 sequences are SGHVS and FQNEAQ. The CDR3 region is CASSLLGPGTGTYEQYF. The CDR3 coding sequence is TGTGCCAGCAGTCTTCTGGGCCCCGGGACAGGGACTTACGAGCAGTACTTC.

This clonotype was detected many times. The V gene is TRBV2, the J gene TRBJ2-2; D is unresolved. Germline values: CDR1 SNHLY, CDR2 FYNNEI. This CDR3 contains 14 residues. The V gene lost 5 bases and the J gene lost 1 base, with 8 bases spanning the gap. CDR3 nucleotides: TGTGCCAGCAGTAGTGGTTTGAACACCGGGGAGCTGTTTTTT. Translation gives CASSSGLNTGELFF.

This clonotype turned up a few times. V is TRBV5-6 and J is TRBJ1-5; D is possibly TRBD1 (6 bases). V lost 4 bases and J 1 base, leaving 15 bases between the germline ends. This CDR3 comprises 16 residues. Germline V gives CDR1 SGHDT, CDR2 YYEEEE. CDR3 in amino acids: CASSTRDIGSNQPQHF. The CDR3 DNA follows: TGTGCCAGCAGCACGAGGGACATTGGGAGCAATCAGCCCCAGCATTTT.

The sample holds a few counts of this clonotype. The chain is built from TRBV6-6 and TRBJ2-3; TRBD1 is a possible D gene (6 bases). The CDR3 contains 14 residues. CDR1 and CDR2 (germline): MNHNY, SVGAGI (reference sequence). The V end was cut by 4 bases, the J end by 7 bases, with 15 bases between. The CDR3: CASSSAGVGNTQYF. CDR3 coding DNA: TGTGCCAGCAGTTCCGCAGGGGTCGGTAATACGCAGTATTTT.

This clonotype was counted between two and nine times. The chain is built from TRBV19 and TRBJ2-2; no clear D gene. The CDR3 extends over 13 amino acids. In germline, CDR1 is LNHDA, CDR2 SQIVND (reference sequence). V lost 5 bases to trimming and J lost 6 bases, with 10 bases between them. CDR3 in amino acids: CASSQDPPGELFF. In nucleotides, the CDR3 is TGTGCCAGTAGTCAGGACCCCCCCGGGGAGCTGTTTTTT.

This clonotype occurred many times. The chain employs TRBV25-1 and TRBJ1-5, with a possible D match to TRBD1 (5 bases). CDR1 is MGHDK and CDR2 is SYGVNS in the germline V gene. The CDR3 has 14 amino acids. The CDR3, as DNA: TGTGCAAGCTCAGGTGAGGGGTGGGGTCAGCCCCAGCATTTT. Protein product: CASSGEGWGQPQHF.

This clonotype was observed many times. The V call is TRBV20-1, the J call TRBJ2-1, with 7 bases identical to TRBD1. The germline V gene encodes CDR1 DFQATT and CDR2 SNEGSKA (reference sequence). The V gene end was trimmed by 3 bases and the J gene end by 0 bases; junction bases not matched to a gene: 2. This CDR3 is built from 14 residues. The CDR3 is CSASWDSSYNEQFF. For the CDR3, the DNA is TGCAGTGCTAGTTGGGACAGCTCCTACAATGAGCAGTTCTTC.

There are a few counts of this clonotype. The chain employs TRBV5-1 and TRBJ1-6; possible D gene TRBD1, 6 bases. V lost 2 bases, J lost 8 bases, and 14 bases lay in between. The CDR3 spans 15 residues. CDR1 SGHRS and CDR2 YFSETQ come from the germline V gene. CDR3 in amino acids: CASSLQGPRDSPLHF. In DNA form, the CDR3 reads TGCGCCAGCAGCTTACAGGGCCCCCGGGATTCACCCCTCCACTTT.

This clonotype was seen ten or more times. The chain couples TRBV2 to TRBJ1-2; 7 nucleotides agree with TRBD1. CDR3 size: 15 residues. Germline V CDR1 and CDR2: SNHLY, FYNNEI. J gave up 0 bases and V 5 bases, and 6 bases lay outside the gene matches. The CDR3 region is CASSYTGEANYGYTF. CDR3 bases: TGTGCCAGCAGTTATACAGGGGAAGCTAACTATGGCTACACCTTC.

This clonotype has ten or more counts. The gene calls are TRBV5-1 and TRBJ2-7; D possibly corresponds to TRBD1 (6 bases). CDR1 SGHRS and CDR2 YFSETQ come from the germline V gene. CDR3 length: 15 amino acids. V was clipped by 7 bases and J by 4 bases, with 21 bases between them. Here the CDR3 reads CASRTTGQPHYEQYF. In DNA, the CDR3 is TGCGCCAGCCGGACCACAGGGCAACCCCATTACGAGCAGTACTTC.

This clonotype was recorded at least ten times. The V call is TRBV6-5, the J call TRBJ2-3; 7 nucleotides align to TRBD1. V lost 2 bases to trimming and J lost 2 bases; unmatched junction nucleotides: 13. This CDR3 has 18 amino acids. Looked up from germline, CDR1 is MNHEY and CDR2 is SVGAGI. As DNA, the CDR3 is TGTGCCAGCAGTTACGGTACACCGGGACAGACTTTCACAGATACGCAGTATTTT. Translated: CASSYGTPGQTFTDTQYF.

There are many counts of this clonotype. This chain joins TRBV2 and TRBJ2-3; 11 bases agree with TRBD2. The CDR3 has 14 residues. V trimming: 11 bases; J trimming: 2 bases; junction bases outside the gene matches: 6. Per germline, CDR1 SNHLY and CDR2 FYNNEI. The CDR3 loop is CARGTSGTTDTQYF. The CDR3 DNA sequence: TGTGCCCGCGGGACTAGCGGAACCACAGATACGCAGTATTTT. Looking up the rest from reference TRBV2 and TRBJ2-3 gives the full variable domain: EPEVTQTPSHQVTQMGQEVILRCVPISNHLYFYWYRQILGQKVEFLVSFYNNEISEKSEIFDDQFSVERPDGSNFTLKIRSTKLEDSAMYFCARGTSGTTDTQYFGPGTRLTVL.

This clonotype was seen many times. The final CDR3 position lacks the conserved phenylalanine or tryptophan, pointing to a likely read error. The chain has TRBV5-1 and TRBJ2-7, with TRBD2 matching over 7 bases. V was pared by 4 bases and J by 5 bases, with 15 bases of the junction left unmatched. CDR3 size: 16 residues. CDR1 is SGHRS, CDR2 YFSETQ, per germline. The CDR3 nucleotides read TGCGCCAGCAGCCCCCGGGAGGACCCACCCCCGGACGAGCAGTACCTC. It specifies CASSPREDPPPDEQYL.

There are many counts of this clonotype. The CDR3 reads CASSFATRDSEAFF. The CDR3 bases are TGTGCCAGCAGCTTTGCTACCCGGGACAGTGAAGCTTTCTTT. This sequence joins TRBV7-9 and TRBJ1-1; 7 bases fit TRBD1. The CDR3 spans 14 residues. V trimming: 3 bases; J trimming: 7 bases; junction bases outside the gene matches: 8. Per the germline V gene, CDR1 is SEHNR and CDR2 is FQNEAQ (reference sequence). Looking up the rest from reference TRBV7-9 and TRBJ1-1 gives the full variable domain: DTGVSQNPRHKITKRGQNVTFRCDPISEHNRLYWYRQTLGQGPEFLTYFQNEAQLEKSRLLSDRFSAERPKGSFSTLEIQRTEQGDSAMYLCASSFATRDSEAFFGQGTRLTVV.

On this clonotype: A much bigger clone sits one base away, suggesting this may be a read error. The rearrangement links TRBV19 to TRBJ2-1; no reliable D call. This CDR3 contains 16 residues. V was pared by 1 base and J by 0 bases, with 10 bases between. Germline loops: CDR1 LNHDA, CDR2 SQIVND (reference sequence). In DNA form, the CDR3 reads TGTGCCAGTAGTATAGGGGTGGTAAGCTCCTACAATGAGCAGTTCTTC. Residues: CASSIGVVSSYNEQFF.